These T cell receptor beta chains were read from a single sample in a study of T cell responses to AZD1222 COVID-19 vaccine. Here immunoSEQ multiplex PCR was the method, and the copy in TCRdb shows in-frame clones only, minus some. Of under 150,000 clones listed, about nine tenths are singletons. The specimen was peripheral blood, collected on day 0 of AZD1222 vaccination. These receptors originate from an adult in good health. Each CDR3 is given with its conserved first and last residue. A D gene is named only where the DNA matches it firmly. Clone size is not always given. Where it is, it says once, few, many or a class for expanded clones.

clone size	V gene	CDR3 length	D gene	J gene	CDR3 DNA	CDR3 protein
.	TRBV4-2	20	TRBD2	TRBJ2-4	TGTGCCAGCAGCCAAGGTTCCTCGTTTAGCGGGAGGAATCTGGGAGACATTCAGTACTTC	CASSQGSSFSGRNLGDIQYF
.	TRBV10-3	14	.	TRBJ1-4	TGTGCCATCAGTGAGTCAGGGGGATCTGAAAAACTGTTTTTT	CAISESGGSEKLFF
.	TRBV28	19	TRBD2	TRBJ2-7	TGTGCCAGCAGTTTATGGAGGGGGGATACTAGCGGAAACTCCTACGAGCAGTACTTC	CASSLWRGDTSGNSYEQYF
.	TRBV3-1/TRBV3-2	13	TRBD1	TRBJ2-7	TGTGCCAGCAGCCGAGGACAGGACTACGAGCAGTACTTC	CASSRGQDYEQYF
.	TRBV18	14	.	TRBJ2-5	TGTGCCAGCTCACCTACAGGTCAAGGAGAGACCCAGTACTTC	CASSPTGQGETQYF
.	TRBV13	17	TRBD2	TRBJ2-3	TGTGCCAGCAGGGGTCTTCGGGGACTAGATGTTTCAGATACGCAGTATTTT	CASRGLRGLDVSDTQYF
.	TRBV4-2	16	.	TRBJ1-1	TGTGCCAGCAGCCAAGAGGGGTGGGAGGGAGTAACTGAAGCTTTCTTT	CASSQEGWEGVTEAFF
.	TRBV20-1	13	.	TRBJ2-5	TGCAGTGCTAGTTTAACAGGGTCGGAGACCCAGTACTTC	CSASLTGSETQYF
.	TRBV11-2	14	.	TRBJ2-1	TGTGCCAGCAGCCGTAGACTAGAGGACAATGAGCAGTTCTTC	CASSRRLEDNEQFF
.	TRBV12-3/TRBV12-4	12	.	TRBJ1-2	TGTGCCAGCAGTCCGGGGTTCAGTGGCTACACCTTC	CASSPGFSGYTF
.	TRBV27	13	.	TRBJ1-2	TGTGCCAGCAGTCTCGGGGGTTTATATCGCTACACCTTC	CASSLGGLYRYTF
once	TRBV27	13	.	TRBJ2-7	TGTGCCAGCGGACGGGACGCGACCTACGAGCAGTACTTC	CASGRDATYEQYF
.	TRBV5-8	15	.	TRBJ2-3	TGTGCCAGCAGCTTGTTAGGGGGGCGCACAGATACGCAGTATTTT	CASSLLGGRTDTQYF
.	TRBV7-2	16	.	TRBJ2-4	TGTGCCAGCAGCGAATGGTTGTCGCGGGGAAAGAACATTCAGTACTTC	CASSEWLSRGKNIQYF
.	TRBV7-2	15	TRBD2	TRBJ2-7	TGTGCCAGCAGCTCCACGGGACTAGCGGGGGACGAGCAGTACTTC	CASSSTGLAGDEQYF
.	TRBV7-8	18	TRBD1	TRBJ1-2	TGTGCCAGCAGCTTAGGAGGAGGACAGGGGGCTTTGGGCTATGGCTACACCTTC	CASSLGGGQGALGYGYTF
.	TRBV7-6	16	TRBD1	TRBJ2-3	TGTGCCAGCAGTTCTTTTACAGGGGGAAGCACAGATACGCAGTATTTT	CASSSFTGGSTDTQYF
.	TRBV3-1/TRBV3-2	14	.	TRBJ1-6	TGTGCCAGCAGCCAAGTAGGTTGGGATTCACCCCTCCACTTT	CASSQVGWDSPLHF
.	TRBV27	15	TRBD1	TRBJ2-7	TGTGCCAGCAGTTTATCCGGGACAGGGGCAGGCGAGCAGTACTTC	CASSLSGTGAGEQYF
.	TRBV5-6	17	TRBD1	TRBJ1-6	TGTGCCAGCAGTCCGAGGGGACAGATCTCCTATAATTCACCCCTCCACTTT	CASSPRGQISYNSPLHF
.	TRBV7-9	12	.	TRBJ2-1	TGTGCCAGCAGCCCGGGGGGCGATGAGCAGTTCTTC	CASSPGGDEQFF
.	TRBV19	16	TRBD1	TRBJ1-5	TGTGCCAGTAGCGTAAAAGGGACAGGGGGCGGTCAGCCCCAGCATTTT	CASSVKGTGGGQPQHF
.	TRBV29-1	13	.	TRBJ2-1	TGCAGCGTTGAAGGGCAGGCGGACAATGAGCAGTTCTTC	CSVEGQADNEQFF
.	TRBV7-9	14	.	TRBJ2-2	TGTGCCAGCAGCCCTATGAACAGAGACGGGGAGCTGTTTTTT	CASSPMNRDGELFF
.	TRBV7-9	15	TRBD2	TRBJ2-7	TGTGCCAGCAGCGACCAAGCGGGGAAACCTGGCGAGCAGTACTTC	CASSDQAGKPGEQYF
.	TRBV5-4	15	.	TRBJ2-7	TGTGCCAGCAGCGGGGGCGTCTCACCGGCCAACGAGCAGTACTTC	CASSGGVSPANEQYF
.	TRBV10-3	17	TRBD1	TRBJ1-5	TGTGCCATCAGTGAGTCGCCAGGGGGCGAGGGCAATCAGCCCCAGCATTTT	CAISESPGGEGNQPQHF
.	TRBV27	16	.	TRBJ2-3	TGTGCCAGCAACCAATTCCGGGACCAGAGCACAGATACGCAGTATTTT	CASNQFRDQSTDTQYF
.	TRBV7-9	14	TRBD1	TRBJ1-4	TGTGCCAGCAGCTTAGGACAGGGTGGGGAAAAACTGTTTTTT	CASSLGQGGEKLFF
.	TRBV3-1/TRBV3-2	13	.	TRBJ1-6	TGTGCCAGCAGCAGCAATAGGGAATCACCCCTCCACTTT	CASSSNRESPLHF
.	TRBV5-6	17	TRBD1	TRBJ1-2	TGTGCCAGCAGCTTGGCCGGGACAGGGGGCGCGGTCTATGGCTACACCTTC	CASSLAGTGGAVYGYTF
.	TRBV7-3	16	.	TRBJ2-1	TGTGCCAGCAGCTTAGAATCCCGCAGGGGCTCCAATGAGCAGTTCTTC	CASSLESRRGSNEQFF
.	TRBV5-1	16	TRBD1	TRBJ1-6	TGCGCCAGCAGACGAGAAACAGGGGGCGGAAATTCACCCCTCCACTTT	CASRRETGGGNSPLHF
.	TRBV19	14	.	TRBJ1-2	TGTGCCAGTAGTCGGGCGGGGGAGGACTATGGCTACACCTTC	CASSRAGEDYGYTF
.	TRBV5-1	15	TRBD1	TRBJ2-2	TGCGCCAGCAGGGGACAGGTGGTTGCCACCGGGGAGCTGTTTTTT	CASRGQVVATGELFF
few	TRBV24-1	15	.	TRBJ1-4	TGTGCCACCAGTGCCACAGGGCTGGAGAATGAAAAACTGTTTTTT	CATSATGLENEKLFF
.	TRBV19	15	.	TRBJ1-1	TGTGCCAGTAGTAGGGGGCCACAGGGGAACACTGAAGCTTTCTTT	CASSRGPQGNTEAFF
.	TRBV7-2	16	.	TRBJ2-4	TGTGCCAGCAGCCCAGGACATTGGGCCGCCAAAAACATTCAGTACTTC	CASSPGHWAAKNIQYF
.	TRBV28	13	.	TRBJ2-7	TGTGCCAGCAGTTTGGACTCGCCTTACGAGCAGTACTTC	CASSLDSPYEQYF
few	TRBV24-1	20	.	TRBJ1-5	TGTGCCACCGGGGGCTGGATTGGTGGCAGTTCGTCGGGCAGAGGTCAGCCCCAGCATTTT	CATGGWIGGSSSGRGQPQHF
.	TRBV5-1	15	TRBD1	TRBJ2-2	TGCGCCAGCACAATGACAGGGGCGAACACCGGGGAGCTGTTTTTT	CASTMTGANTGELFF
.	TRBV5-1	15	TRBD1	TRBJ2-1	TGCGCCAGCAGCTTTTCGGGGACAGGGCACAATGAGCAGTTCTTC	CASSFSGTGHNEQFF
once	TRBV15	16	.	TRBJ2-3	TGTGCCACCAGCAGAGATAGGGGGGCGACCACAGATACGCAGTATTTT	CATSRDRGATTDTQYF
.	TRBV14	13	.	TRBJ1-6	TGTGCCAGCAGCCAAGACTGGTCGGGACCCCTCCACTTT	CASSQDWSGPLHF
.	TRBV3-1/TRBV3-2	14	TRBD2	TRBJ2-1	TGTGCCAGCAGCCAATCTAGCGGGGGCAATGAGCAGTTCTTC	CASSQSSGGNEQFF
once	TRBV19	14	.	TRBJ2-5	TGTGCCAGTAGTATTCGGGGCTCGGAGGAGACCCAGTACTTC	CASSIRGSEETQYF
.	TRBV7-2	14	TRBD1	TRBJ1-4	TGTGCCAGCAGTGCCCGGACAGGCAATGAAAAACTGTTTTTT	CASSARTGNEKLFF
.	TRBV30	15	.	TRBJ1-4	TGTGCCTGGAGTCCCGGGACCTCAACTAATGAAAAACTGTTTTTT	CAWSPGTSTNEKLFF
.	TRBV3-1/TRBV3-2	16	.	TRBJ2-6	TGTGCCAGCAGCCAAGGGGCAAACTCTGGGGCCAACGTCCTGACTTTC	CASSQGANSGANVLTF
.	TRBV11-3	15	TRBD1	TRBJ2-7	TGTGCCAGCAGCCCACACGGACAGGCTACCTACGAGCAGTACTTC	CASSPHGQATYEQYF
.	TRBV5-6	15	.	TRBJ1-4	TGTGCCAGCAGCCCCAGTTTCGCAACTAATGAAAAACTGTTTTTT	CASSPSFATNEKLFF
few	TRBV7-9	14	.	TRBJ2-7	TGTGCCAGCGCCCTCGCGGGCGGGACCTACGAGCAGTACTTC	CASALAGGTYEQYF
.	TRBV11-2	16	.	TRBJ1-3	TGTGCCAGCCACAGGGAAAGCGCGCTCTCTGGAAACACCATATATTTT	CASHRESALSGNTIYF
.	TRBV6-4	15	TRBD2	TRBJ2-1	TGTGCCAGCAGCGGGACTAGCGGGGGCGTTTATGAGCAGTTCTTC	CASSGTSGGVYEQFF
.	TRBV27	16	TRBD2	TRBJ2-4	TGTGCCAGCAGTTTGTTTAGCGGGAGGGCCGGGAACATTCAGTACTTC	CASSLFSGRAGNIQYF
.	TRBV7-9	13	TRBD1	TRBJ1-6	TGTGCCAGCAGCTCCGGACAGGATTCACCCCTCCACTTT	CASSSGQDSPLHF
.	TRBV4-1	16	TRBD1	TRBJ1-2	TGCGCCAGCAGCCAAGGAGGGGGCAGATCTAACTATGGCTACACCTTC	CASSQGGGRSNYGYTF